The 29 T cell receptor beta chains given below trace back to one sample, sequenced in a study of CD8 T cells in ankylosing spondylitis. Using its own MiXCR run on the 5' RACE reads, TCRdb lists one record per CDR3 protein. The table lists approximately 150,000 distinct CDR3 sequences, about 42% of them singletons. The sequencing input was synovial fluid, either unsorted or a sorted T cell fraction (not recorded which). The receptors derive from a male donor with ankylosing spondylitis.

This clonotype came up a few times. The chain uses TRBV14 and TRBJ2-7; D unresolved. This CDR3 has 14 residues. CDR1 and CDR2 (germline): SGHDN, FVKESK. V lost 0 bases, J lost 1 base, and 7 bases lay in between. The CDR3 sequence is CASSQDASSYEQYF. The CDR3 DNA sequence: TGTGCCAGCAGCCAAGATGCCAGTTCCTACGAGCAGTACTTC.

This clonotype was detected ten times or more. The rearrangement uses TRBV12-3 or TRBV12-4 and TRBJ2-7; D is perhaps TRBD2 (6 bases). V was clipped by 3 bases and J by 0 bases, with 15 bases between them. This CDR3 comprises 16 residues. The CDR3 reads CASSFLAAEDSYEQYF. DNA of the CDR3: TGTGCCAGCAGTTTCTTAGCGGCCGAGGACTCCTACGAGCAGTACTTC.

This clonotype was seen a handful of times. The chain is built from TRBV12-3 or TRBV12-4 and TRBJ2-1, with a possible D match to TRBD1 (6 bases). CDR3 length: 15 amino acids. V was shortened by 6 bases and J by 0 bases, with 12 bases between the two germline ends. The CDR3 spells CASRIGQSSYNEQFF. CDR3 DNA sequence: TGTGCCAGCAGAATCGGACAGAGCTCCTACAATGAGCAGTTCTTC.

This clonotype was seen a handful of times. The chain couples TRBV12-3 or TRBV12-4 to TRBJ2-7; 12 positions match TRBD2. The V segment lost 6 bases and the J segment 0 bases; nucleotides outside the gene matches: 3. CDR3 length equals 15 residues. CDR3 sequence: CASRGTSGYSYEQYF. CDR3 DNA sequence: TGTGCCAGCAGGGGGACTAGCGGGTACTCCTACGAGCAGTACTTC.

The gene calls are TRBV6-2 or TRBV6-3 and TRBJ1-3; no clear D gene. Between the trimmed V and J ends, which lost 6 bases and 1 base, there was a span of 13 bases. The CDR3 runs to 15 residues. Looked up from germline, CDR1 is MNHEY and CDR2 is SVGEGT. CDR3 in amino acids: CASSVSWGSGNTIYF. DNA for the CDR3: TGTGCCAGCAGCGTCTCTTGGGGATCTGGAAACACCATATATTTT.

The chain uses TRBV28 and TRBJ1-3, with 9 bases matching TRBD1. Germline CDR1 reads MDHEN; CDR2 reads SYDVKM. This CDR3 spans 18 amino acids. V was pared by 7 bases and J by 1 base, with 14 bases of the junction left unmatched. CDR3 region: CASNFPSGQGRSGNTIYF. CDR3 nucleotide sequence: TGTGCCAGCAACTTCCCCTCAGGACAGGGGAGATCTGGAAACACCATATATTTT.

The chain employs TRBV5-1 and TRBJ2-7; weak D call: TRBD1 (6 bases). Germline values: CDR1 SGHRS, CDR2 YFSETQ. Trimming took off 1 base at V and 3 bases at J, with 11 bases between the two ends. The length of the CDR3 is 14 residues. The CDR3 DNA reads as TGCGCCAGCAGCTTGACAGGGTTTTACTACGAGCAGTACTTC. Protein sequence: CASSLTGFYYEQYF.

V usage is TRBV5-1 and J usage is TRBJ2-2, with 7 bases fitting TRBD1. J lost 0 bases, V lost 0 bases, and 8 bases had no gene match. The CDR3 contains 18 residues. Germline loops: CDR1 SGHRS, CDR2 YFSETQ. The CDR3 loop is CASSLDSTGQPNTGELFF. In DNA form, the CDR3 reads TGCGCCAGCAGCTTGGATTCCACGGGACAGCCGAACACCGGGGAGCTGTTTTTT.

V gene TRBV7-9 combines with J gene TRBJ1-2, with D uncertain. There are 13 residues in the CDR3. Germline loops: CDR1 SEHNR, CDR2 FQNEAQ (reference sequence). Trimming took 3 bases from V and 4 from J, leaving 9 bases between them. The CDR3 protein is CASSFRRFYGYTF. The CDR3 bases are TGTGCCAGCAGCTTTCGAAGGTTCTATGGCTACACCTTC.

This clonotype was seen only a few times. This chain uses TRBV5-1 with TRBJ2-4; D gene ambiguous. V lost 1 base and J 2 bases, leaving 10 bases between the germline ends. The CDR3 loop spans 15 amino acids. Per germline, CDR1 SGHRS and CDR2 YFSETQ. The CDR3 nucleotides read TGCGCCAGCAGCTTGCCGTCGCCCTCCAAAAACATTCAGTACTTC. The encoded protein is CASSLPSPSKNIQYF.

The chain's CDR3 is CASSPADTEAFF. The CDR3, as DNA: TGTGCCAGCAGCCCCGCGGACACTGAAGCTTTCTTT. The chain joins TRBV12-3 or TRBV12-4 to TRBJ1-1; no firm D call. The CDR3 runs 12 residues. V was trimmed by 6 bases and J by 3 bases, leaving 8 bases between them.

The rearrangement joins TRBV29-1 to TRBJ2-1; 15 bases map to TRBD2. CDR3 size: 17 residues. Per germline, CDR1 SQVTM and CDR2 ANQGSEA. Unmatched junction bases numbered 4, after V lost 3 bases and J lost 1 base. The CDR3 bases are TGCAGCGTTGATGGGACTAGCGGGGGGCTTTCCTACAATGAGCAGTTCTTC. It codes for CSVDGTSGGLSYNEQFF.

This chain joins TRBV7-3 and TRBJ1-5; D ambiguous. Per germline, CDR1 SGHTA and CDR2 FQGTGA. This CDR3 is 16 amino acids long. Trimming took 3 bases from V and 9 from J, leaving 21 bases between them. The CDR3 DNA follows: TGTGCCAGCAGCTTCCCCGGTAGGCTCTCATCCCCGCCCCAGCATTTT. It translates to CASSFPGRLSSPPQHF.

This clonotype showed up just a few times. The genes are TRBV20-1 and TRBJ2-1; 9 nucleotides match TRBD1. Germline lookup yields CDR1 DFQATT and CDR2 SNEGSKA (reference sequence). This CDR3 comprises 17 residues. V was pared by 5 bases and J by 6 bases, with 17 bases of the junction left unmatched. The CDR3 here is CSAYDRGSSFRRNEQFF. The CDR3 bases are TGCAGTGCTTATGACAGGGGGTCCTCATTCCGGCGCAATGAGCAGTTCTTC.

The chain carries TRBV2 and TRBJ1-5, with D hard to call. From germline, CDR1 is SNHLY and CDR2 FYNNEI. V shed 6 bases and J shed 4 bases, with 25 bases lying between them. This CDR3 is 18 amino acids long. CDR3 in amino acids: CASRKDLEAWPHNQPQHF. The CDR3 DNA reads TGTGCCAGCAGGAAGGATTTGGAGGCATGGCCCCATAATCAGCCCCAGCATTTT.

This chain uses TRBV4-2 with TRBJ1-1; possibly TRBD1 for D (5 bases). From germline, CDR1 is LGHNA and CDR2 YNFKEQ. V lost 3 bases and J 7 bases, leaving 12 bases between the germline ends. This CDR3 is 13 amino acids long. CDR3 DNA: TGTGCCAGCAGCCACCCCAGGGAAGGTGAAGCTTTCTTT. It specifies CASSHPREGEAFF.

This chain uses TRBV15 with TRBJ1-5, with 8 bases aligning to TRBD1. Germline CDR1 is LNHNV and CDR2 is YYDKDF (reference sequence). V was clipped by 2 bases and J by 7 bases; unmatched bases: 4. This CDR3 is built from 14 residues. The DNA for the CDR3 is TGTGCCACCAGCAGAAGGACAGGGAGACAGCCCCAGCATTTT. Its translation: CATSRRTGRQPQHF.

The rearrangement joins TRBV20-1 to TRBJ1-2; D gene unclear. Trimming took 0 bases from V and 3 from J, leaving 14 bases between them. This CDR3 has 15 residues. Germline loops: CDR1 DFQATT, CDR2 SNEGSKA (reference sequence). CDR3 bases: TGCAGTGCTAGAGAATTTAGGACCTTTCACTATGGCTACACCTTC. Its protein product is CSAREFRTFHYGYTF.

This rearrangement joins TRBV28 to TRBJ1-5; D might be TRBD1 (5 bases). V lost 7 bases and J lost 0, with 13 bases in between. This CDR3 comprises 15 residues. CDR1 and CDR2 (germline): MDHEN, SYDVKM. CDR3 region: CASNAGGDSNQPQHF. CDR3 bases: TGTGCCAGCAACGCGGGGGGAGATAGCAATCAGCCCCAGCATTTT.

The chain links TRBV6-1 to TRBJ1-4; no clear D gene. Germline values: CDR1 MNHNS, CDR2 SASEGT. This CDR3 contains 15 residues. V was trimmed by 2 bases and J by 3 bases, leaving 10 bases between them. The CDR3 sequence is CASSERAASNEKLFF. The CDR3 nucleotides read TGTGCCAGCAGTGAACGGGCAGCCTCTAATGAAAAACTGTTTTTT.

This clonotype was detected a few times. The chain combines TRBV12-5 with TRBJ2-2; D gene ambiguous. CDR1 is LGHNT and CDR2 is FRNRAP in the germline V gene. Trimming pared 6 bases from V and 2 bases from J, leaving 10 bases between. This CDR3 is 14 amino acids long. The CDR3, as DNA: TGTGCTAGTGGCCCCGGACCTAACACCGGGGAGCTGTTTTTT. Its translation is CASGPGPNTGELFF.

The chain has TRBV27 and TRBJ2-7, with 9 bases fitting TRBD2. The CDR3 consists of 15 residues. J was trimmed by 3 bases and V by 1 base; bases with no gene match: 4. Germline CDR1 MNHEY, CDR2 SMNVEV (reference sequence). The CDR3 sequence: CASSLLAGAIYEQYF. The DNA for the CDR3 is TGTGCCAGCAGTTTATTAGCGGGAGCGATCTACGAGCAGTACTTC.

In its sample, this clonotype was seen a few times. The chain has TRBV7-9 and TRBJ2-1, with D possibly TRBD2 on 7 matching bases. This CDR3 is 13 amino acids long. The germline V gene encodes CDR1 SEHNR and CDR2 FQNEAQ (reference sequence). Trimming took 7 bases from V and 8 from J, leaving 15 bases between them. The chain's CDR3 is CASNPPGGDEQFF. CDR3 nucleotide sequence: TGTGCCAGCAACCCCCCGGGGGGCGATGAGCAGTTCTTC.

The rearrangement joins TRBV2 to TRBJ1-5; D is undetermined. Trimming stripped 6 bases from V and 3 bases from J, with 15 bases between. The germline V gene has CDR1 SNHLY and CDR2 FYNNEI. This CDR3 comprises 15 residues. Written as DNA, the CDR3 is TGTGCCAGCAGCCACATAAACAGTGACAATCAGCCCCAGCATTTT. Its translation is CASSHINSDNQPQHF. Filled out from reference TRBV2 and TRBJ1-5, the complete variable domain reads EPEVTQTPSHQVTQMGQEVILRCVPISNHLYFYWYRQILGQKVEFLVSFYNNEISEKSEIFDDQFSVERPDGSNFTLKIRSTKLEDSAMYFCASSHINSDNQPQHFGDGTRLSIL.

The gene calls are TRBV14 and TRBJ2-1; weak D call: TRBD2 (6 bases). V was cut by 4 bases and J by 7 bases, with 20 bases left in between. Germline V lookup: CDR1 SGHDN, CDR2 FVKESK. This CDR3 comprises 16 residues. This CDR3 is CASSLIAVPFWNEQFF. The CDR3 region has the DNA TGTGCCAGCAGCCTCATAGCGGTGCCCTTTTGGAATGAGCAGTTCTTC.

The chain carries TRBV21-1 and TRBJ1-1; the table's D call TRBD1 went unverified against the DNA. TRBV21-1 represents a pseudogene. The CDR3 is made up of 12 amino acids. This CDR3 reads CASTDRVTEAFF. The CDR3, as DNA: TGTGCCAGCACGGACAGGGTGACTGAAGCTTTCTTT.

The gene calls are TRBV20-1 and TRBJ2-1; 12 positions match TRBD2. Per the germline V gene, CDR1 is DFQATT and CDR2 is SNEGSKA (reference sequence). The CDR3 runs to 19 residues. V dropped 0 bases and J dropped 3; count of bases not matched to a gene: 12. The CDR3 spells CSARETSGRTLNFYNEQFF. CDR3 nucleotide sequence: TGCAGTGCTAGAGAGACTAGCGGGAGAACGCTAAACTTCTACAATGAGCAGTTCTTC.

The chain is built from TRBV7-9 and TRBJ2-6; D uncertain. The germline V gene has CDR1 SEHNR and CDR2 FQNEAQ (reference sequence). V was pared by 5 bases and J by 0 bases, with 8 bases between. The CDR3 runs to 15 residues. Written as DNA, the CDR3 is TGTGCCAGCAGCCCACCCACCTCTGGGGCCAACGTCCTGACTTTC. Translation: CASSPPTSGANVLTF.

The J gene is TRBJ1-1, the V gene TRBV5-6; D is perhaps TRBD1 (5 bases). This CDR3 contains 15 residues. V lost 0 bases and J 0 bases, leaving 9 bases between the germline ends. CDR1 is SGHDT, CDR2 YYEEEE, per germline. The CDR3 spells CASSLVTDMNTEAFF. The CDR3 DNA reads as TGTGCCAGCAGCTTGGTTACGGACATGAACACTGAAGCTTTCTTT.